The next 32 T cell receptor beta chains were all read from a single sample in a study of early T cells in non-severe SARS-CoV-2 infection. MiXCR, applied by TCRdb to the 5' RACE reads, yields one record per CDR3 protein. Of tens of thousands of distinct CDR3 sequences listed, about 6.5% are singletons. The sequenced sample was whole blood. The source is an adult who was a healthcare worker with PCR-confirmed SARS-CoV-2 infection or an uninfected control (not recorded which).

This clonotype has more than one count but fewer than ten. The gene calls are TRBV7-2 and TRBJ2-2; D may be TRBD1 (6 bases). Germline CDR1 and CDR2: SGHTA and FQGNSA. CDR3 size: 14 residues. V lost 8 bases, J lost 0 bases, and 10 bases lay in between. The CDR3 DNA is TGTGCCAGCCTCAGGGGAACGAACACCGGGGAGCTGTTTTTT. Its translation is CASLRGTNTGELFF.

This chain joins TRBV30 and TRBJ2-1; TRBD1 is a possible D gene (6 bases). The germline gives CDR1 GTSNPN, CDR2 SVGIG (reference sequence). The CDR3 loop spans 11 amino acids. Trimming shortened V by 1 base and J by 16 bases, and 14 bases separated the two germline ends. The CDR3 DNA follows: TGTGCCTGGAGTGACCGGGACACACAATTCTTC. This translates into CAWSDRDTQFF.

The table lists this clonotype with many counts. The chain links TRBV6-2 or TRBV6-3 to TRBJ1-6; the D is unclear. The CDR3 is 15 residues long. Deletions cut 4 bases from V and 7 bases from J, with 14 bases between. Germline CDR1 and CDR2: MNHEY and SVGEGT. CDR3 nucleotide sequence: TGTGCCAGCAGTTCACAGTCAAACGGGAATTCACCCCTCCACTTT. Protein product: CASSSQSNGNSPLHF.

This clonotype was seen a few times. This chain uses TRBV4-1 with TRBJ2-3; 12 bases align to TRBD2. Germline V gene data show CDR1 as MGHRA and CDR2 as YSYEKL. The CDR3 contains 16 residues. The junction had 5 bases not matched to a gene; V was cut back by 4 bases and J by 3 bases. The CDR3 reads CASSLPGLAGTDTQYF. CDR3 DNA: TGCGCCAGCAGCCTGCCGGGACTAGCGGGTACAGATACGCAGTATTTT.

This clonotype was seen at least ten times. The chain couples TRBV6-6 to TRBJ2-4; 7 bases align to TRBD1. The trim removed 10 bases at V and 0 bases at J, leaving 12 bases unmatched. Germline loops: CDR1 MNHNY, CDR2 SVGAGI (reference sequence). The CDR3 extends over 16 amino acids. The CDR3 nucleotides read TGTGCCACAGATCCGGGACAGCACTTAGCCAAAAACATTCAGTACTTC. Translating gives CATDPGQHLAKNIQYF.

V and J are TRBV29-1 and TRBJ1-1; D call uncertain. Germline CDR1 is SQVTM and CDR2 is ANQGSEA. Trimming shortened V by 5 bases and J by 1 base, and 8 bases separated the two germline ends. This CDR3 is built from 12 residues. The CDR3 loop is CSVSRGNTEAFF. DNA for the CDR3: TGCAGCGTTTCCCGGGGGAACACTGAAGCTTTCTTT.

This clonotype was detected many times. This sequence joins TRBV7-6 and TRBJ2-3; 7 nucleotides line up with TRBD2. The CDR3 runs 15 residues. V was pared by 6 bases and J by 0 bases, with 6 bases of the junction left unmatched. CDR1 and CDR2 from the germline V gene are SGHVS and FNYEAQ. The CDR3 loop is CASRPSGTSTDTQYF. CDR3 coding DNA: TGTGCCAGCAGACCGAGCGGGACTAGCACAGATACGCAGTATTTT.

This clonotype was counted only a few times. The chain combines TRBV5-4 with TRBJ1-4, with D possibly matching TRBD1 (5 bases). The CDR3 length is 16 residues. The ends were cut back, 4 bases at V and 7 bases at J, with 20 bases in the middle. Germline V gene lookup returns CDR1 SGHNT and CDR2 YYREEE (reference sequence). Here the CDR3 reads CASSPIPTVTPEKLFF. The CDR3 nucleotides are TGTGCCAGCAGCCCGATCCCGACAGTTACCCCTGAAAAACTGTTTTTT.

This clonotype was recorded a few times. The chain recombines TRBV18 with TRBJ2-1, with 9 bases aligning to TRBD1. Germline V gene sequence: CDR1 KGHSH, CDR2 LQKENI. The CDR3 runs to 15 residues. The ends lost 2 bases at V and 9 bases at J; junction bases unmatched: 8. The CDR3 bases are TGTGCCAGCTCACCAGCACGGACAGGGGTCTTTGAGCAGTTCTTC. Protein sequence: CASSPARTGVFEQFF.

This clonotype was found many times. The V call is TRBV6-6, the J call TRBJ1-5; TRBD1 might be the D (6 bases). V shed 6 bases and J shed 0 bases, with 12 bases lying between them. Germline lookup yields CDR1 MNHNY and CDR2 SVGAGI (reference sequence). The CDR3 is made up of 15 amino acids. CDR3 sequence (DNA): TGTGCCAGCAGCCTCGGACAGACTAGCAATCAGCCCCAGCATTTT. This codes for CASSLGQTSNQPQHF.

V gene TRBV28 combines with J gene TRBJ1-6; 9 nucleotides align to TRBD1. The V gene end was trimmed by 6 bases and the J gene end by 7 bases; junction bases not matched to a gene: 4. Looked up from germline, CDR1 is MDHEN and CDR2 is SYDVKM. The CDR3 covers 14 residues. The CDR3 region has the DNA TGTGCCAGCAGGGACAGGGGTGGGAATTCACCCCTCCACTTT. Residues: CASRDRGGNSPLHF.

CDR3 sequence reads: CASSEDSSYNEQFF. The CDR3 region has the DNA TGTGCCAGCAGTGAGGACAGCTCCTACAATGAGCAGTTCTTC. The V and J genes are TRBV6-4 and TRBJ2-1; tentative D call: TRBD1 (6 bases). The CDR3 runs 14 residues. The germline V gene encodes CDR1 MRHNA and CDR2 SNTAGT. V gave up 3 bases and J gave up 0 bases, with 6 bases separating them.

The chain uses TRBV11-3 and TRBJ2-5; 7 positions agree with TRBD2. Germline CDR1 SGHNT, CDR2 YENEEA. Losses at the gene ends were 4 bases for V and 7 bases for J; bases not matched to a gene: 0. This CDR3 spans 11 amino acids. The CDR3 is CASSSSGTQYF. The CDR3, as DNA: TGTGCCAGCAGCTCTAGCGGGACCCAGTACTTC.

The chain is built from TRBV20-1 and TRBJ2-2, with a possible D match to TRBD1 (5 bases). The CDR3 has 13 amino acids. Per germline, CDR1 DFQATT and CDR2 SNEGSKA (reference sequence). Trimming took 0 bases from V and 5 from J, leaving 7 bases between them. The CDR3: CSARDRVTGELFF. In DNA form, the CDR3 reads TGCAGTGCTAGAGACAGGGTAACCGGGGAGCTGTTTTTT.

This clonotype showed up many times. V is TRBV28 and J is TRBJ2-7, with D perhaps TRBD2 (5 bases). The CDR3 loop spans 13 amino acids. V gave up 4 bases and J gave up 0 bases, with 7 bases separating them. Germline V gene data show CDR1 as MDHEN and CDR2 as SYDVKM. CDR3 residues: CASSWTDSYEQYF. The CDR3 DNA reads TGTGCCAGCAGTTGGACTGACTCCTACGAGCAGTACTTC.

This clonotype was seen a few times. The V and J genes are TRBV11-2 and TRBJ1-4; TRBD1 is a possible D gene (6 bases). Germline V lookup: CDR1 SGHAT, CDR2 FQNNGV. Deletions cut 2 bases from V and 7 bases from J, with 14 bases between. The CDR3 is made up of 15 amino acids. The CDR3: CASSLTRGSAEKLFF. The DNA for the CDR3 is TGTGCCAGCAGCTTAACTAGGGGGTCAGCTGAAAAACTGTTTTTT.

This clonotype was detected only a few times. The chain carries TRBV6-6 and TRBJ1-1; D remains ambiguous. This CDR3 has 13 residues. Germline CDR1 and CDR2: MNHNY and SVGAGI (reference sequence). V dropped 2 bases and J dropped 1 base, with 5 bases sitting between them. The CDR3 DNA follows: TGTGCCAGCAGTTACCCCCGGAACACTGAAGCTTTCTTT. The encoded protein is CASSYPRNTEAFF.

At least ten counts were recorded for this clonotype. The CDR3 bases are TGTGCCATCAGTGAGTGGGGCAGCTCTGGAAACACCATATATTTT. This sequence encodes CAISEWGSSGNTIYF. V is TRBV10-3 and J is TRBJ1-3; a weak D match, TRBD1 (5 bases). Trimming took 1 base from V and 0 from J, leaving 7 bases between them. CDR1 is ENHRY and CDR2 is SYGVKD in the germline V gene. This CDR3 contains 15 residues.

This clonotype occurred many times. The rearrangement uses TRBV27 and TRBJ2-2, with 11 bases aligning to TRBD1. The CDR3 runs to 15 residues. Germline CDR1 is MNHEY and CDR2 is SMNVEV (reference sequence). V trimming: 5 bases; J trimming: 4 bases; junction bases outside the gene matches: 3. Here the CDR3 reads CASSPGTGGTGELFF. Here the CDR3 DNA reads TGTGCCAGCAGTCCCGGGACAGGGGGCACCGGGGAGCTGTTTTTT.

The table lists this clonotype with a few counts. The J gene is TRBJ1-2, the V gene TRBV10-3; 11 bases map to TRBD1. J lost 7 bases, V lost 7 bases, and 11 bases had no gene match. The CDR3 runs 15 residues. Germline V gene sequence: CDR1 ENHRY, CDR2 SYGVKD. DNA of the CDR3: TGTGCCATCAAACCCGGGACAGGGGGTCTCCTTGGCTACACCTTC. This encodes CAIKPGTGGLLGYTF.

Many counts were recorded for this clonotype. The junction departs from the called germline gene at one end, perhaps through a read error. V and J are TRBV3-1 and TRBJ2-1; no definite D call. The length of the CDR3 is 14 residues. Germline-derived CDR1 and CDR2 are LGHDT and YNNKEL (reference sequence). The CDR3 is CASSEDVWAGKQFF. The CDR3 DNA sequence: TGTGCCAGCAGCGAAGATGTTTGGGCAGGAAAGCAGTTCTTC.

This clonotype was observed at least ten times. The chain carries TRBV7-9 and TRBJ2-7, with D unresolved. Trimming pared 5 bases from V and 3 bases from J, leaving 5 bases between. Germline V gene data show CDR1 as SEHNR and CDR2 as FQNEAQ (reference sequence). This CDR3 is built from 11 residues. The CDR3 sequence: CASSDNYEQYF. The DNA of the CDR3 is TGTGCCAGCAGCGATAACTACGAGCAGTACTTC.

This clonotype was observed a few times. The CDR3 bases are TGTGCCAGCAGCTTAGAGCTGGGATCCCAAGAGACCCAGTACTTC. It yields the protein CASSLELGSQETQYF. This chain links TRBV7-8 with TRBJ2-5; D gene ambiguous. V shed 1 base and J shed 1 base, with 10 bases lying between them. This CDR3 contains 15 residues. Looked up from germline, CDR1 is SGHVS and CDR2 is FQNEAQ.

The chain couples TRBV11-2 to TRBJ1-2; TRBD1 matches at 7 bases. The germline V gene encodes CDR1 SGHAT and CDR2 FQNNGV. J was trimmed by 8 bases and V by 5 bases; bases with no gene match: 14. The CDR3 spans 15 residues. CDR3 sequence: CASSVDRRAREGYTF. The CDR3 DNA sequence: TGTGCCAGCAGCGTGGACAGGCGGGCGCGGGAGGGCTACACCTTC.

There are many counts of this clonotype. The V call is TRBV5-1, the J call TRBJ2-7, with 9 bases that match TRBD2. The V gene end was trimmed by 0 bases and the J gene end by 5 bases; junction bases not matched to a gene: 9. The germline CDR1 and CDR2 sequences are SGHRS and YFSETQ. This CDR3 is built from 16 residues. CDR3 sequence reads: CASSLVLAGRPHEQYF. The CDR3 DNA reads TGCGCCAGCAGCTTGGTCCTAGCGGGGCGCCCCCACGAGCAGTACTTC.

This clonotype was picked up many times. This chain connects TRBV29-1 to TRBJ2-3; 10 bases agree with TRBD2. The CDR3 consists of 15 residues. Unmatched junction bases numbered 9, after V lost 4 bases and J lost 5 bases. Germline lookup yields CDR1 SQVTM and CDR2 ANQGSEA. The DNA of the CDR3 is TGCAGCGTTGTGACCCAGCGGGGGGGCAAAGATACGCAGTATTTT. Protein: CSVVTQRGGKDTQYF.

This clonotype was found a few times. The rearrangement uses TRBV18 and TRBJ2-1; TRBD1 or TRBD2 may be the D gene (6 bases each). Trimming removed 3 bases from V and 5 bases from J, with 17 bases in between. Germline values: CDR1 KGHSH, CDR2 LQKENI. The CDR3 loop spans 16 amino acids. CDR3 residues: CASSPGAGGTDNEQFF. In DNA, the CDR3 is TGTGCCAGCTCACCGGGGGCCGGGGGAACAGACAATGAGCAGTTCTTC.

The table lists this clonotype with many counts. The genes are TRBV12-3 or TRBV12-4 and TRBJ2-4, with TRBD2 matching 8 bases. V lost 6 bases, J lost 3 bases, and 10 bases stayed unmatched. The CDR3 totals 16 residues. This chain's CDR3 is CASRNLAGFSKNIQYF. In DNA, the CDR3 is TGTGCCAGCAGAAATCTAGCGGGTTTTAGCAAAAACATTCAGTACTTC.

This clonotype occurred a few times. The chain has TRBV5-6 and TRBJ1-1; 7 bases agree with TRBD1. Germline assignment: CDR1 SGHDT and CDR2 YYEEEE. The CDR3 has 16 amino acids. J lost 0 bases, V lost 2 bases, and 7 bases had no gene match. The DNA of the CDR3 is TGTGCCAGCAGCTTAAGGCAGGGGGTCATGAACACTGAAGCTTTCTTT. This gives the protein CASSLRQGVMNTEAFF.

This clonotype was observed many times. The J gene is TRBJ2-7, the V gene TRBV5-1; perhaps D is TRBD1 or TRBD2 (5 bases each). Germline CDR1 and CDR2: SGHRS and YFSETQ. Trimming stripped 0 bases from V and 0 bases from J, with 7 bases between. The CDR3 has 14 residues. The CDR3 protein is CASSLGGNSYEQYF. The CDR3 DNA follows: TGCGCCAGCAGCTTGGGGGGGAACTCCTACGAGCAGTACTTC.

This chain connects TRBV9 to TRBJ2-3, with D possibly matching TRBD1 (5 bases). Per germline, CDR1 SGDLS and CDR2 YYNGEE. Between the trimmed V and J ends, which lost 3 bases and 4 bases, there was a span of 6 bases. This CDR3 region has 12 residues. The CDR3 nucleotides read TGTGCCAGCAGCGAAGGGGCAGATACGCAGTATTTT. Translating gives CASSEGADTQYF.

This clonotype was found a few times. The chain carries TRBV12-3 or TRBV12-4 and TRBJ2-1, with 11 nucleotides matching TRBD2. The CDR3 consists of 15 residues. The J segment lost 6 bases and the V segment lost 6 bases, leaving 7 bases of the junction unmatched. In DNA, the CDR3 is TGTGCCAGCAGGGCACTAGCGGGGGAGTTCAATGAGCAGTTCTTC. This codes for CASRALAGEFNEQFF.